Following are 13 T cell receptor beta chains from one sample sequenced in a study of PD-1 blockade in classical Hodgkin lymphoma. Brentuximab vedotin exposure varied among the patients, all of whom had relapsed after autologous stem cell transplantation. The assay was immunoSEQ multiplex PCR, and TCRdb's table has in-frame clones only and misses some. The sample lists under 7,000 clones, about 80% occurring once. Material: peripheral blood mononuclear cells (PBMCs), obtained at baseline. The receptors derive from a human donor with classical Hodgkin lymphoma.

The gene calls are TRBV2 and TRBJ1-5; D ambiguous. The CDR3 covers 12 residues. Germline V gene data show CDR1 as SNHLY and CDR2 as FYNNEI. Trimming left V 7 bases short and J 8 bases short, with 12 bases between. The CDR3 here is CASTSRDKPQHF. The DNA of the CDR3 is TGTGCCAGCACCTCAAGGGATAAGCCCCAGCATTTT.

J is TRBJ2-7 and V is TRBV7-9; 7 bases are shared with TRBD1. V was clipped by 4 bases and J by 2 bases; unmatched bases: 8. The CDR3 loop spans 15 amino acids. Germline V CDR1 and CDR2: SEHNR, FQNEAQ (reference sequence). The CDR3 region is CASSSARQGAYEQYF. As DNA, the CDR3 is TGTGCCAGCAGCTCCGCCCGACAGGGCGCCTACGAGCAGTACTTC.

V usage is TRBV27 and J usage is TRBJ2-1, with 11 positions matching TRBD2. The CDR3 contains 17 residues. Losses at the gene ends were 0 bases for V and 6 bases for J; bases not matched to a gene: 7. Germline lookup yields CDR1 MNHEY and CDR2 SMNVEV (reference sequence). The CDR3 reads CASSLSVASGRTNEQFF. The CDR3 DNA follows: TGTGCCAGCAGTTTATCCGTGGCTAGCGGGAGGACCAATGAGCAGTTCTTC.

By share, this clone ranks as medium-sized (0.01 to 0.1%). This chain uses TRBV9 with TRBJ1-1, with TRBD1 identical over 9 bases. The germline CDR1 and CDR2 sequences are SGDLS and YYNGEE. Trimming removed 0 bases from V and 2 bases from J; junction bases left unmatched: 5. The CDR3 has 16 residues. CDR3: CASSVGGGQGNTEAFF. The CDR3, as DNA: TGTGCCAGCAGCGTAGGCGGGGGACAGGGAAACACTGAAGCTTTCTTT.

This clone was observed a single time. The rearrangement uses TRBV12-5 and TRBJ2-1; tentatively, D is TRBD2 (6 bases). CDR1 LGHNT and CDR2 FRNRAP come from the germline V gene. The V gene lost 5 bases and the J gene lost 4 bases, with 12 bases spanning the gap. CDR3 length equals 14 residues. CDR3 in amino acids: CASGLEGRYNEQFF. The CDR3 DNA reads TGTGCTAGTGGTCTGGAGGGCCGGTACAATGAGCAGTTCTTC.

This chain uses TRBV5-6 with TRBJ1-2; D is uncertain. Deletions cut 0 bases from V and 5 bases from J, with 11 bases between. There are 14 residues in the CDR3. The germline V gene encodes CDR1 SGHDT and CDR2 YYEEEE. The CDR3 loop reads CASSLDQREYGYTF. In DNA form, the CDR3 reads TGTGCCAGCAGCTTGGACCAGCGGGAGTATGGCTACACCTTC.

This clone was detected only once. The genes are TRBV7-9 and TRBJ2-1; 9 positions agree with TRBD2. This CDR3 has 16 amino acids. Germline V gene sequence: CDR1 SEHNR, CDR2 FQNEAQ (reference sequence). The V gene end was trimmed by 2 bases and the J gene end by 4 bases; junction bases not matched to a gene: 6. CDR3 loop: CASSLRASGIYNEQFF. DNA for the CDR3: TGTGCCAGCAGCTTAAGGGCTAGCGGGATTTACAATGAGCAGTTCTTC.

The V call is TRBV19, the J call TRBJ1-5, with a weak D call TRBD1 (5 bases). The V end lost 6 bases, the J end lost 9 bases, and 15 bases lay between the germline ends. This CDR3 has 13 amino acids. CDR1 and CDR2 from the germline V gene are LNHDA and SQIVND (reference sequence). CDR3 nucleotides: TGTGCCAGTAGCGAGGGGCCCCCTTGGCCCCAGCATTTT. It codes for CASSEGPPWPQHF.

The V gene is TRBV19, the J gene TRBJ2-3, with TRBD2 identical over 12 bases. The germline V gene has CDR1 LNHDA and CDR2 SQIVND (reference sequence). V gave up 4 bases and J gave up 4 bases; unmatched junction bases: 12. The CDR3 contains 18 residues. DNA for the CDR3: TGTGCCAGTAGTAGCAGGGAGCTAGCGGGAGGGCCGGCAGATACGCAGTATTTT. It codes for CASSSRELAGGPADTQYF.

This sequence joins TRBV15 and TRBJ2-7, with 14 bases aligning to TRBD2. V dropped 8 bases and J dropped 5; count of bases not matched to a gene: 8. In germline, CDR1 is LNHNV, CDR2 YYDKDF (reference sequence). This CDR3 is built from 15 residues. The CDR3 DNA reads TGTGCCACCCGCTCTCGGACTAGCGGGAGGAACGAGCAGTACTTC. Translating gives CATRSRTSGRNEQYF.

J is TRBJ2-3 and V is TRBV11-1; D is possibly TRBD2 (6 bases). CDR3 length equals 16 residues. Germline V gene data show CDR1 as SGHAT and CDR2 as FQDESV (reference sequence). V was trimmed by 1 base and J by 2 bases, leaving 13 bases between them. The CDR3 protein is CASSLGAGPFTDTQYF. CDR3 nucleotide sequence: TGTGCCAGCAGCTTAGGTGCGGGACCCTTCACAGATACGCAGTATTTT.

The chain carries TRBV5-1 and TRBJ2-1; D is possibly TRBD2 (5 bases). Trimming removed 1 base at V and 15 bases at J, with 14 bases between. CDR3 length equals 12 residues. Per germline, CDR1 SGHRS and CDR2 YFSETQ. This chain's CDR3 is CASSLSGENGFF. The CDR3 nucleotides are TGCGCCAGCAGCTTGTCCGGGGAAAATGGGTTCTTC.

Details on this clone: A junction boundary mismatches the germline segment, possibly from a read error. The rearrangement uses TRBV7-7 and TRBJ2-2; 8 nucleotides line up with TRBD2. CDR3 length: 17 amino acids. Germline V gene data show CDR1 as SSHAT and CDR2 as FNYEAQ (reference sequence). CDR3 sequence: CASSPRWNSGTSGELFF. CDR3 in DNA: TGTGCTAGCAGCCCCCGTTGGAATAGCGGGACGAGCGGGGAGCTGTTTTTT.